Below are 21 T cell receptor beta chains sequenced from a single sample in a study of regulatory T cells in long-lasting Graves disease. Time point noted: newly diagnosed GD, antithyroid drugs for less than 3 months. Preparation of the TCR library used RNA extracted from PBMCs. The TCR beta library used iRepertoire HTBI primers with Arm-PCR amplification of CDR3. TCRdb re-called the multiplex PCR reads with MiXCR, one entry per CDR3 protein. The data hold about 620,000 distinct CDR3 sequences, with less than 20% observed a single time. These same data were also listed under a study on T cells in Graves' hyperthyroidism and ophthalmopathy.

This specimen consisted of peripheral blood mononuclear cells (PBMCs), obtained at new diagnosis, from a patient treated with antithyroid drugs. The source of these receptors is a woman aged 30 to 39 with Graves disease.

In this sample, this clonotype turned up many times. The chain joins TRBV12-3 or TRBV12-4 to TRBJ2-7; TRBD1 aligns across 7 bases. Losses at the gene ends were 4 bases for V and 2 bases for J; bases not matched to a gene: 5. There are 14 residues in the CDR3. The CDR3 loop is CASSSAGTAYEQYF. CDR3 sequence (DNA): TGTGCCAGCAGTTCCGCCGGGACAGCCTACGAGCAGTACTTC.

This clonotype was found a few times. The rearrangement joins TRBV28 to TRBJ1-5; 8 bases line up with TRBD1. After removal of 7 bases from V and 5 bases from J, the junction contained 4 bases not matched to a gene. Looked up from germline, CDR1 is MDHEN and CDR2 is SYDVKM. The CDR3 loop spans 13 amino acids. The CDR3 bases are TGTGCCAGCACCCGGACAGGGTATCAGCCCCAGCATTTT. It codes for CASTRTGYQPQHF.

The V gene is TRBV14, the J gene TRBJ2-1; TRBD2 is a possible D gene (6 bases). This CDR3 spans 15 amino acids. Germline CDR1 and CDR2: SGHDN and FVKESK. The germline V and J ends were trimmed by 1 base and 3 bases, with 10 bases remaining between them. CDR3 DNA sequence: TGTGCCAGCAGCCAAGTGTGGGGACTCTACAATGAGCAGTTCTTC. Translation gives CASSQVWGLYNEQFF.

This clonotype was counted between two and nine times. Possible read error: a much larger clone is one base away. This chain uses TRBV5-6 with TRBJ2-3; the match to TRBD2 covers 11 bases. The DNA end favors TRBJ2-5, so the J call may be wrong. Germline V gives CDR1 SGHDT, CDR2 YYEEEE. The length of the CDR3 is 14 residues. CDR3 sequence reads: CASSRGTSGETQYF. CDR3 DNA: TGTGCCAGCAGCCGCGGGACTAGCGGAGAGACCCAGTACTTC.

This chain connects TRBV19 to TRBJ1-2; D is undetermined. Germline CDR1 and CDR2: LNHDA and SQIVND (reference sequence). CDR3 length equals 14 residues. The ends were cut back, 6 bases at V and 4 bases at J, with 15 bases in the middle. CDR3 in DNA: TGTGCCAGTAGCCTCCCCGTGCTACCCTATGGCTACACCTTC. It translates to CASSLPVLPYGYTF.

This clonotype has a count of ten or more. The chain is built from TRBV28 and TRBJ1-5; tentatively, D is TRBD1 (5 bases). The V end was cut by 5 bases, the J end by 0 bases, with 20 bases between. Germline lookup yields CDR1 MDHEN and CDR2 SYDVKM. The length of the CDR3 is 18 residues. CDR3 sequence reads: CASSLDRDVEDSNQPQHF. The CDR3 bases are TGTGCCAGCAGTCTGGACCGGGACGTAGAGGATAGCAATCAGCCCCAGCATTTT.

The V call is TRBV27, the J call TRBJ2-1; D gene unclear. The germline V gene has CDR1 MNHEY and CDR2 SMNVEV (reference sequence). Between the trimmed V and J ends, which lost 0 bases and 12 bases, there was a span of 9 bases. There are 12 residues in the CDR3. The CDR3 loop is CASSLSGFGQFF. The CDR3, as DNA: TGTGCCAGCAGTTTATCGGGGTTCGGGCAGTTCTTC.

This sequence joins TRBV5-1 and TRBJ2-1, with 14 bases fitting TRBD2. CDR3 length: 20 amino acids. The germline gives CDR1 SGHRS, CDR2 YFSETQ. V lost 3 bases, J lost 5 bases, and 16 bases stayed unmatched. This CDR3 reads CASSYLGLAGVEVRNNEQFF. The CDR3 nucleotides read TGCGCCAGCAGCTATTTGGGACTAGCGGGAGTAGAGGTTAGAAACAATGAGCAGTTCTTC.

This clonotype was recorded at least ten times. The chain joins TRBV6-5 to TRBJ1-5; 7 bases map to TRBD1. The CDR3 extends over 14 amino acids. Losses at the gene ends were 2 bases for V and 7 bases for J; bases not matched to a gene: 5. Germline lookup yields CDR1 MNHEY and CDR2 SVGAGI. The CDR3 region has the DNA TGTGCCAGCAGTTACCCCGACAGGGTACAGCCCCAGCATTTT. Translation: CASSYPDRVQPQHF.

The sample holds many counts of this clonotype. The V and J genes are TRBV6-1 and TRBJ1-4; D might be TRBD1 (6 bases). This CDR3 region has 14 residues. CDR1 and CDR2 from the germline V gene are MNHNS and SASEGT. Trimming shortened V by 4 bases and J by 8 bases, and 14 bases separated the two germline ends. The DNA for the CDR3 is TGTGCCAGCAGTGCCCCTGGGGGGGCCGAAAAACTGTTTTTT. Encoded protein: CASSAPGGAEKLFF.

Ten or more counts support this clonotype. V gene TRBV20-1 combines with J gene TRBJ1-5, with TRBD1 identical over 8 bases. The CDR3 sequence is 13 residues long. The V gene's germline CDR1 is DFQATT and CDR2 SNEGSKA (reference sequence). V was clipped by 6 bases and J by 8 bases; unmatched bases: 9. The CDR3 nucleotides read TGCAGTGCCCGGACAGGGAGTAGCGAGCCCCAGCATTTT. Its translation: CSARTGSSEPQHF.

The table lists this clonotype with a count of one. CDR3 residues: CASRDIAGNLYEQYF. CDR3 coding DNA: TGTGCCAGCAGGGACATAGCGGGAAACCTCTACGAGCAGTACTTC. This rearrangement joins TRBV27 to TRBJ2-7, with 8 bases that match TRBD2. There are 15 residues in the CDR3. J lost 3 bases, V lost 6 bases, and 10 bases had no gene match. CDR1 MNHEY and CDR2 SMNVEV come from the germline V gene (reference sequence).

This clonotype was picked up a small number of times. The J gene is TRBJ1-2, the V gene TRBV19; a weak D match, TRBD1 (5 bases). Trimming cost V 3 bases and J 0 bases, with 8 bases left between them. This CDR3 spans 14 amino acids. CDR1 is LNHDA, CDR2 SQIVND, per germline (reference sequence). CDR3 sequence (DNA): TGTGCCAGTAGTATGCGGACACCTAACTATGGCTACACCTTC. Its translation: CASSMRTPNYGYTF.

This clonotype was counted between two and nine times. The chain combines TRBV27 with TRBJ2-5, with 7 bases matching TRBD1. The CDR3 is made up of 13 amino acids. CDR1 and CDR2 from the germline V gene are MNHEY and SMNVEV (reference sequence). V was pared by 6 bases and J by 5 bases, with 6 bases of the junction left unmatched. The CDR3 spells CASRGTGAETQYF. In DNA form, the CDR3 reads TGTGCCAGCAGGGGAACAGGGGCTGAGACCCAGTACTTC.

This clonotype was seen ten or more times. The rearrangement uses TRBV6-1 and TRBJ2-2; 9 bases agree with TRBD1. CDR1 and CDR2 from the germline V gene are MNHNS and SASEGT. V shed 5 bases, J shed 1 base, and the junction held 8 bases outside the gene matches. CDR3 length: 17 residues. The CDR3 loop reads CASSMGQGVKNTGELFF. The CDR3 nucleotides are TGTGCCAGCAGTATGGGACAGGGAGTGAAGAACACCGGGGAGCTGTTTTTT.

As for this clonotype: A much larger clonotype is one base distant, so this may be a read error. The CDR3 DNA reads TGTGCCAGCAGGGGTCGAGTCTACGAGCGGTACTTC. Translated, it gives CASRGRVYERYF. This chain uses TRBV2 with TRBJ2-7; no clear D. This CDR3 contains 12 residues. In germline, CDR1 is SNHLY, CDR2 FYNNEI.

As DNA, the CDR3 is TGTGCCAGCAGTGGGGGCTTGTTAGGTGAAAAACTGTTTTTT. Its protein is CASSGGLLGEKLFF. The V and J genes are TRBV6-2 or TRBV6-3 and TRBJ1-4; perhaps TRBD1 as D (6 bases). Germline CDR1 and CDR2: MNHEY and SVGEGT. The length of the CDR3 is 14 residues. V gave up 5 bases and J gave up 7 bases, with 14 bases separating them.

The chain has TRBV25-1 and TRBJ2-3, with D perhaps matching TRBD2 (5 bases). Germline CDR1 MGHDK, CDR2 SYGVNS. V was clipped by 4 bases and J by 3 bases, with 14 bases between them. CDR3 size: 15 residues. The CDR3 DNA sequence: TGTGCCAGCAGTGCCCGAGCGGTTAGGACAGATACGCAGTATTTT. Translation gives CASSARAVRTDTQYF.

This sequence joins TRBV20-1 and TRBJ1-2, with D uncertain. The V and J ends lost 6 bases and 4 bases respectively, with 12 bases between them. Germline CDR1 reads DFQATT; CDR2 reads SNEGSKA (reference sequence). CDR3 size: 12 residues. Here the CDR3 reads CSAPTGVYGYTF. CDR3 sequence (DNA): TGCAGTGCGCCCACCGGTGTCTATGGCTACACCTTC.

This sequence joins TRBV18 and TRBJ2-7; no reliable D call. The V end was cut by 2 bases, the J end by 3 bases, with 20 bases between. This CDR3 region has 17 residues. Germline V lookup: CDR1 KGHSH, CDR2 LQKENI. The CDR3: CASSPWATSKTLYEQYF. DNA for the CDR3: TGTGCCAGCTCACCATGGGCAACTTCTAAGACCCTCTACGAGCAGTACTTC.

The chain combines TRBV20-1 with TRBJ1-2; 9 nucleotides match TRBD1. The CDR3 is made up of 14 amino acids. Germline V gene lookup returns CDR1 DFQATT and CDR2 SNEGSKA (reference sequence). The CDR3 DNA is TGCCTTTACGACCCCCTCACAGGGGGCGGCGGCTACACCTTC. Protein: CLYDPLTGGGGYTF.